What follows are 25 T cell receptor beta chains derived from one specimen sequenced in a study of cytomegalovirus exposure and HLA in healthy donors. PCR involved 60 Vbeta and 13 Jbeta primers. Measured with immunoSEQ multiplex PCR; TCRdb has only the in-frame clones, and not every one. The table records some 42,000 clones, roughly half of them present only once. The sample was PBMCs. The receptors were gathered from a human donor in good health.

The CDR3 spells CASSWGGGSGGYEQYF. The DNA of the CDR3 is TGCGCCAGCAGCTGGGGCGGGGGTAGCGGGGGCTACGAGCAGTACTTC. V and J are TRBV5-1 and TRBJ2-7; 9 bases agree with TRBD2. CDR3 size: 16 residues. Germline V CDR1 and CDR2: SGHRS, YFSETQ. Trimming took 3 bases from V and 3 from J; bases not matched to a gene: 10. The full variable domain, its missing parts supplied by reference TRBV5-1 and TRBJ2-7, is KAGVTQTPRYLIKTRGQQVTLSCSPISGHRSVSWYQQTPGQGLQFLFEYFSETQRNKGNFPGRFSGRQFSNSRSEMNVSTLELGDSALYLCASSWGGGSGGYEQYFGPGTRLTVT.

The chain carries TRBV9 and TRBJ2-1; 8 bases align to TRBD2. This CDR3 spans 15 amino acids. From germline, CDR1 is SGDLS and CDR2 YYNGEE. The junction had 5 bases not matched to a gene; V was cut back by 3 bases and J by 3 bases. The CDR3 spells CASSGGLGDYNEQFF. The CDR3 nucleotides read TGTGCCAGCAGCGGGGGACTAGGGGACTACAATGAGCAGTTCTTC.

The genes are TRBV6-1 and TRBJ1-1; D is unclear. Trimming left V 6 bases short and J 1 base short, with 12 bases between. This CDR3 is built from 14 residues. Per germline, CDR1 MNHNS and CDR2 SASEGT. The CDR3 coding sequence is TGTGCCAGCAGCCCTTTACAAGAGAACACTGAAGCTTTCTTT. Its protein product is CASSPLQENTEAFF.

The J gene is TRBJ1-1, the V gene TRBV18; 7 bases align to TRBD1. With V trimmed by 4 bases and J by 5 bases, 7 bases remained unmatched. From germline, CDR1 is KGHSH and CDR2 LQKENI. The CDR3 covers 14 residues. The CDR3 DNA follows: TGTGCCAGCTCACGGAACCCAGGGGGAACTGAAGCTTTCTTT. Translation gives CASSRNPGGTEAFF.

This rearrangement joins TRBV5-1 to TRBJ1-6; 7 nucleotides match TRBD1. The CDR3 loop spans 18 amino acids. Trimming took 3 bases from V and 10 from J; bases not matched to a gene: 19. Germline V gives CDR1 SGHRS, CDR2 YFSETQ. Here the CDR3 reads CASSYLPPDRAKESPLHF. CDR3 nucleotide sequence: TGCGCCAGCAGCTATTTACCGCCTGACAGGGCGAAAGAGTCACCCCTCCACTTT. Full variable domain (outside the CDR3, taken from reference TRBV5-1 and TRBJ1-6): KAGVTQTPRYLIKTRGQQVTLSCSPISGHRSVSWYQQTPGQGLQFLFEYFSETQRNKGNFPGRFSGRQFSNSRSEMNVSTLELGDSALYLCASSYLPPDRAKESPLHFGNGTRLTVT.

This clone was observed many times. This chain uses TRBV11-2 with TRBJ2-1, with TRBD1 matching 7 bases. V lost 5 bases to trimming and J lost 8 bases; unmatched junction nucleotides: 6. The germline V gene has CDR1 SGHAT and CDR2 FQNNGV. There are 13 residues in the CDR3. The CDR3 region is CASSLDRDDEQFF. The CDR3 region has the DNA TGTGCCAGCAGCCTCGACAGGGACGATGAGCAGTTCTTC.

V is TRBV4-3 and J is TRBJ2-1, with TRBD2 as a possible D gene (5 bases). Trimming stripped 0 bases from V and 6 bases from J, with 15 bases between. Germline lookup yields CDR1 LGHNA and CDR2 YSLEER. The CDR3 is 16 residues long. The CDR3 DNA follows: TGCGCCAGCAGCCAAGATCTAGGACTTATAAGCAATGAGCAGTTCTTC. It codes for CASSQDLGLISNEQFF.

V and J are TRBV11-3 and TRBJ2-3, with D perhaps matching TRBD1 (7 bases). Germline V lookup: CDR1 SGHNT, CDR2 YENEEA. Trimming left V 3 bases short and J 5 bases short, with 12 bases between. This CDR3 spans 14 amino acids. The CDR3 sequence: CASSLRQGGDTQYF. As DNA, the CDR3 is TGTGCCAGCAGCTTGAGACAGGGAGGAGATACGCAGTATTTT.

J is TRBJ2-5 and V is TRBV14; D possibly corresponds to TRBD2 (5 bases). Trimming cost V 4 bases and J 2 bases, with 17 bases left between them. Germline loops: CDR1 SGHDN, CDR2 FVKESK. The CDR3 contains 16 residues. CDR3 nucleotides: TGTGCCAGCAGCCCACAGAGCGGTCTCGGGCAAGAGACCCAGTACTTC. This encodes CASSPQSGLGQETQYF.

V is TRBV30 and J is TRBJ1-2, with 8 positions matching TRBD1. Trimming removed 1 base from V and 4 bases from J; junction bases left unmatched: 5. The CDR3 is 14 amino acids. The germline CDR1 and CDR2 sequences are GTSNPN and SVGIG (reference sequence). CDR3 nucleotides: TGTGCCTGGAGTGAACAGGGGGTCGGCTATGGCTACACCTTC. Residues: CAWSEQGVGYGYTF.

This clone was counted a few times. CDR3 coding DNA: TGTGCCAGCAGCCACACCGGACACTGGAGCTCCTACGAGCAGTACTTC. Its translation is CASSHTGHWSSYEQYF. The chain joins TRBV4-2 to TRBJ2-7; D perhaps matches TRBD1 (5 bases). The CDR3 consists of 16 residues. Germline CDR1 is LGHNA and CDR2 is YNFKEQ. V lost 3 bases, J lost 0 bases, and 15 bases lay in between.

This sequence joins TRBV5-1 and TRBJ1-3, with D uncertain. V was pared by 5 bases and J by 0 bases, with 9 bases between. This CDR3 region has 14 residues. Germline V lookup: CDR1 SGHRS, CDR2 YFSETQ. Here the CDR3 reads CASSYSDSGNTIYF. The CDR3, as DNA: TGCGCCAGCAGTTACAGTGACTCTGGAAACACCATATATTTT. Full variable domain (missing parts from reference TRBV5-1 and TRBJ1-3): KAGVTQTPRYLIKTRGQQVTLSCSPISGHRSVSWYQQTPGQGLQFLFEYFSETQRNKGNFPGRFSGRQFSNSRSEMNVSTLELGDSALYLCASSYSDSGNTIYFGEGSWLTVV.

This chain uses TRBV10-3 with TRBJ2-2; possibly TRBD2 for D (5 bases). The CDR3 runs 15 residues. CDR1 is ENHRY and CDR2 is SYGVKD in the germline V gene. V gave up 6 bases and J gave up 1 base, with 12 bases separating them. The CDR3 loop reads CAIRGDGENTGELFF. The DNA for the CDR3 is TGTGCCATCAGGGGTGACGGGGAGAACACCGGGGAGCTGTTTTTT.

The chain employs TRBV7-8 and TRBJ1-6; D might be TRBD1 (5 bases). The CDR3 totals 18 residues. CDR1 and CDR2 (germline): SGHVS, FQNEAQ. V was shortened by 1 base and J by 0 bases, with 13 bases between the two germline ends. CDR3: CASSLGVTADSYNSPLHF. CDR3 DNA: TGTGCCAGCAGCTTAGGTGTGACAGCTGACTCCTATAATTCACCCCTCCACTTT.

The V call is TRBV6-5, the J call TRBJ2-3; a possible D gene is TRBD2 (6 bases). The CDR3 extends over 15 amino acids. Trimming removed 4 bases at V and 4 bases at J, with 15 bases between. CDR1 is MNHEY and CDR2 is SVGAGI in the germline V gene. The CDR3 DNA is TGTGCCAGCAGTTTTCGACCTGGGACTTCAGATACGCAGTATTTT. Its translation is CASSFRPGTSDTQYF.

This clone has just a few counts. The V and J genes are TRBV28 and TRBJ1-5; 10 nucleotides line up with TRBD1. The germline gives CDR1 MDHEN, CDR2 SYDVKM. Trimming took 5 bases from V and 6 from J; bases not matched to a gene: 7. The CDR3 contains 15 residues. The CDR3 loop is CASSKRTGGTQPQHF. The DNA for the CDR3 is TGTGCCAGCAGTAAACGGACAGGGGGTACTCAGCCCCAGCATTTT.

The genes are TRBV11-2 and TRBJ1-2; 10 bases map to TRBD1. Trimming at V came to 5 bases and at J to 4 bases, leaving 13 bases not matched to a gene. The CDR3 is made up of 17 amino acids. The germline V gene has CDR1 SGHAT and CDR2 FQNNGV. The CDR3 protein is CASSTRRGTGAGYGYTF. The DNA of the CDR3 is TGTGCCAGCAGCACACGAAGAGGGACAGGGGCGGGCTATGGCTACACCTTC.

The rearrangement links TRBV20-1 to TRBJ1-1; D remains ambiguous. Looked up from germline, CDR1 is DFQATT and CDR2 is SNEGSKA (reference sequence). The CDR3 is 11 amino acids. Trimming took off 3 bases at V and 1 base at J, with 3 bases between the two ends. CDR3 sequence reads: CSASKNTEAFF. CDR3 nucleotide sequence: TGCAGTGCTAGCAAGAACACTGAAGCTTTCTTT.

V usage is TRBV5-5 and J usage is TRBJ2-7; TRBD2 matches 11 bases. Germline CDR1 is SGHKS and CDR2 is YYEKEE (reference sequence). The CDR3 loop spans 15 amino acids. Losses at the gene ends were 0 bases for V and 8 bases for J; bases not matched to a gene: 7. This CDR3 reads CASSLGLAGSNQQYF. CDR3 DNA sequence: TGTGCCAGCAGCTTGGGACTAGCGGGATCCAATCAGCAGTACTTC.

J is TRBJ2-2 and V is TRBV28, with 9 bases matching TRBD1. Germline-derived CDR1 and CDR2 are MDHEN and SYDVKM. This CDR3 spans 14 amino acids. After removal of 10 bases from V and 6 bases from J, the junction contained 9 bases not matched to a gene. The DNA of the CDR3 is TGTGCCACCACAAGACAGGGGGGTCCCGGGGAGCTGTTTTTT. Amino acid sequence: CATTRQGGPGELFF. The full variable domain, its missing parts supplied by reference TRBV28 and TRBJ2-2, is DVKVTQSSRYLVKRTGEKVFLECVQDMDHENMFWYRQDPGLGLRLIYFSYDVKMKEKGDIPEGYSVSREKKERFSLILESASTNQTSMYLCATTRQGGPGELFFGEGSRLTVL.

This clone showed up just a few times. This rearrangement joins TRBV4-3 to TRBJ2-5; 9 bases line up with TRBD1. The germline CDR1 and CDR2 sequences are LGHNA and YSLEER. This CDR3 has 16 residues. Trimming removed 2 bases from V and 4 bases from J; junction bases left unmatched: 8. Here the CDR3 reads CASSQNGQGRGETQYF. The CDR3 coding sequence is TGCGCCAGCAGCCAAAACGGACAGGGGCGGGGAGAGACCCAGTACTTC.

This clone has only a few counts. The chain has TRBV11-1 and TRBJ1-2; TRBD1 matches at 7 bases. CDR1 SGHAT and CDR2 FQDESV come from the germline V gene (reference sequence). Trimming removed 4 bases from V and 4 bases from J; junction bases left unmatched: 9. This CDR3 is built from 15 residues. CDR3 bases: TGTGCCAGCAGCTCCCGACAGGGAGGATCCTATGGCTACACCTTC. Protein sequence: CASSSRQGGSYGYTF.

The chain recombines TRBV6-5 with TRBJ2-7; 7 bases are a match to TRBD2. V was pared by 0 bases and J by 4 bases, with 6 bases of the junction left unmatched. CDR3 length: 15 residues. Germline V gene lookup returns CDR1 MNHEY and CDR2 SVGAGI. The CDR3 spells CASSYSSGGTYEQYF. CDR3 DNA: TGTGCCAGCAGTTACTCTTCGGGAGGAACATACGAGCAGTACTTC.

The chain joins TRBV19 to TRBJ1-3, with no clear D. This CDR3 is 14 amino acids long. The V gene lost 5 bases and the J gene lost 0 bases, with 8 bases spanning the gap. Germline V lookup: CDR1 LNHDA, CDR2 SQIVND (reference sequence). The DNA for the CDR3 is TGTGCCAGTAGTTCGCAGTACTCTGGAAACACCATATATTTT. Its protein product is CASSSQYSGNTIYF.

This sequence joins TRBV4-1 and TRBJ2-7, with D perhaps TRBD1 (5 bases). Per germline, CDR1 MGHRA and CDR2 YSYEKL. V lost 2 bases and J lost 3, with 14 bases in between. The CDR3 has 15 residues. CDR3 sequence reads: CASSQNPGQFYEQYF. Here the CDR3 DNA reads TGCGCCAGCAGCCAAAATCCAGGACAATTCTACGAGCAGTACTTC.